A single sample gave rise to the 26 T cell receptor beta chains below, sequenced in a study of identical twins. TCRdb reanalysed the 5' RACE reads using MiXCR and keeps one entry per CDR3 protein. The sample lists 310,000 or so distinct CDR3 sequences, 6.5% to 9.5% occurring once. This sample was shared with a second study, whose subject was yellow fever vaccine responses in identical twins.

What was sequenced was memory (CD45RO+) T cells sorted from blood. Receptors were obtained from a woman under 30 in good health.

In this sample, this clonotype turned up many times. CDR3 nucleotides: TGTGCCAGCAAAAGGACAGCGGATCAGCCCCAGCATTTT. As protein: CASKRTADQPQHF. V and J are TRBV12-3 or TRBV12-4 and TRBJ1-5, with D perhaps matching TRBD1 (6 bases). This CDR3 has 13 amino acids. Trimming shortened V by 7 bases and J by 5 bases, and 12 bases separated the two germline ends.

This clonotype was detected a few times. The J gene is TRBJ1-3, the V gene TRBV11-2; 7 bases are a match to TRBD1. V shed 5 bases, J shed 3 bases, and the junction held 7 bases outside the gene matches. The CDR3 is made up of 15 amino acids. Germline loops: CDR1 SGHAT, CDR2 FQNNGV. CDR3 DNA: TGTGCCAGCAGCCCAGGGGGGCAGTTTGGAAACACCATATATTTT. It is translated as CASSPGGQFGNTIYF.

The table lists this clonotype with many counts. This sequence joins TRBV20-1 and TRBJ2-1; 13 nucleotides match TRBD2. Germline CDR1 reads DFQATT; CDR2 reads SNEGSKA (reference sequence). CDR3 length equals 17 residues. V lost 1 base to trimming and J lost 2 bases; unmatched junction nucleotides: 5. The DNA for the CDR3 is TGCAGTGCTAGAGTTTTAGGACTAGCGGGAGCCTACAATGAGCAGTTCTTC. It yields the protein CSARVLGLAGAYNEQFF.

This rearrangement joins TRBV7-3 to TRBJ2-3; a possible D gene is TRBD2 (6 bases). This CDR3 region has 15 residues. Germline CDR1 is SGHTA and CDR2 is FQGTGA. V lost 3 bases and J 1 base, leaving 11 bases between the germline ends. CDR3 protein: CASSFSGGGTDTQYF. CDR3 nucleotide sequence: TGTGCCAGCAGCTTTAGCGGCGGGGGCACAGATACGCAGTATTTT.

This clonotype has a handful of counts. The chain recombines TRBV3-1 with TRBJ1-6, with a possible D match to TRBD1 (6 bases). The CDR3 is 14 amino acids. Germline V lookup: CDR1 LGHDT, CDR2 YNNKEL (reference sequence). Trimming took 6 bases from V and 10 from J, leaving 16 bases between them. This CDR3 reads CASSLGNRESPLHF. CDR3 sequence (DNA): TGTGCCAGCAGTCTAGGAAACAGGGAGTCACCCCTCCACTTT.

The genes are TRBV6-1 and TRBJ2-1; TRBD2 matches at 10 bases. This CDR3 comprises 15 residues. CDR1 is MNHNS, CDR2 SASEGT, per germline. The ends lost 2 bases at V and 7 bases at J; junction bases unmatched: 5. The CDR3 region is CASSETSGVGNEQFF. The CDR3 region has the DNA TGTGCCAGCAGTGAAACTAGCGGGGTGGGAAATGAGCAGTTCTTC.

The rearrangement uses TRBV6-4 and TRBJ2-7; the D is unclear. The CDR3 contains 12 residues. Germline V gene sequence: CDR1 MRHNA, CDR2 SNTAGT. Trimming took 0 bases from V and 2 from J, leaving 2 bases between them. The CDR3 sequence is CASSDSTYEQYV. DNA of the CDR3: TGTGCCAGCAGTGACTCGACCTACGAGCAGTACGTC.

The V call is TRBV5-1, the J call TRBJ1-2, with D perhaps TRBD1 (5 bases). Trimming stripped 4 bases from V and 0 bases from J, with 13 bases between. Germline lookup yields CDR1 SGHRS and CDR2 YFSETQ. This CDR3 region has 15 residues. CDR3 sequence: CASSLGTRANYGYTF. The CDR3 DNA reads TGCGCCAGCAGCCTGGGGACGCGTGCTAACTATGGCTACACCTTC.

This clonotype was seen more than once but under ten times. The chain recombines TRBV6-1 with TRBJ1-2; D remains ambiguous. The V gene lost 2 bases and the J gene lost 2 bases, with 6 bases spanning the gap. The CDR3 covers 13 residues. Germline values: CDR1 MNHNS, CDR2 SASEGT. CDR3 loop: CASSEQRNYGYTF. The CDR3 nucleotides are TGTGCCAGCAGTGAACAGAGAAACTATGGCTACACCTTC.

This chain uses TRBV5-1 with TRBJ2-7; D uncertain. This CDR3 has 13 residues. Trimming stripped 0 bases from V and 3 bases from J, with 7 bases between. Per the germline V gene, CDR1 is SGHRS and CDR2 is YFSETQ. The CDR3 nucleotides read TGCGCCAGCAGCTTGGCGGCAAACTACGAGCAGTACGTC. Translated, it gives CASSLAANYEQYV.

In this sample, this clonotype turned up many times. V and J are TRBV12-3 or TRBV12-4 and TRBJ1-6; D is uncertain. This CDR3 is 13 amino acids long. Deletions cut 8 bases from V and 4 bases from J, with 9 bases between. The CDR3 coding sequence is TGTGCCAGCCGCACAAATTATAATTCACCCCTCCACTTT. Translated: CASRTNYNSPLHF.

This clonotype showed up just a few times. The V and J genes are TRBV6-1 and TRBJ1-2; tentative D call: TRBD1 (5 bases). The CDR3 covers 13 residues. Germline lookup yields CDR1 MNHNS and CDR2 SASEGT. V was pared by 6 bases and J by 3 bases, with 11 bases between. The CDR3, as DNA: TGTGCCAGCAGGGAAAGGGGCCACTATGGCTACACCTTC. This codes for CASRERGHYGYTF.

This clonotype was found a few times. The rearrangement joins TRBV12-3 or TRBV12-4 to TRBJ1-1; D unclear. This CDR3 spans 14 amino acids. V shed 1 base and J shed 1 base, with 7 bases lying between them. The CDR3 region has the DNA TGTGCCAGCAGTTTAGGGGCTCCGAACACTGAAGCTTTCTTT. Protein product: CASSLGAPNTEAFF.

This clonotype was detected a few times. CDR3 amino acids: CASSSTGRNEQYV. The DNA for the CDR3 is TGTGCCAGCAGCTCTACAGGGAGGAACGAGCAGTACGTC. The chain has TRBV11-2 and TRBJ2-7; D assignment may be TRBD1 or TRBD2 (6 bases each). The V end lost 4 bases, the J end lost 5 bases, and 12 bases lay between the germline ends. The CDR3 has 13 residues. Germline CDR1 reads SGHAT; CDR2 reads FQNNGV.

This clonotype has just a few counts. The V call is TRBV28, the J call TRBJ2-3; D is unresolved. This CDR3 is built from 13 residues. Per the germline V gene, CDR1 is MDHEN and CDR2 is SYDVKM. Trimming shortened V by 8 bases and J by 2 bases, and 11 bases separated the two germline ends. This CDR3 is CASRRRPTDTQYF. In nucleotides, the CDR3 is TGTGCCAGCCGTCGGAGACCCACAGATACGCAGTATTTT.

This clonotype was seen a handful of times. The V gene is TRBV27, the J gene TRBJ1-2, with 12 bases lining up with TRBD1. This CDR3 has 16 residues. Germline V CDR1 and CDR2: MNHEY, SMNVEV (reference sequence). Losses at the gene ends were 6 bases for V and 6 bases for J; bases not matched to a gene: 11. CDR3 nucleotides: TGTGCCAGCAGGCGCTCGGGGGGACAGGGGGCGAATGGCTACACCTTC. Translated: CASRRSGGQGANGYTF.

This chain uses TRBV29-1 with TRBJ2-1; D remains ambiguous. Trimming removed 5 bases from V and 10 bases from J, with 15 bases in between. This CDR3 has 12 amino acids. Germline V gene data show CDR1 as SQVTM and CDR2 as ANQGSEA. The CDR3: CSVLRTPEEQFF. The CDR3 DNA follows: TGCAGCGTTCTCAGGACCCCGGAGGAGCAGTTCTTC.

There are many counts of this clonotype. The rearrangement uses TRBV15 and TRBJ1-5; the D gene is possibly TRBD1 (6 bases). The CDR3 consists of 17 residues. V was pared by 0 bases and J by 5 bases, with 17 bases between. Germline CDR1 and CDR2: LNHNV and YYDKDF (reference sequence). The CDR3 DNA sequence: TGTGCCACCAGCAGAGAAGAGGGGGGCAGAGCCGATCAGCCCCAGCATTTT. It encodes CATSREEGGRADQPQHF.

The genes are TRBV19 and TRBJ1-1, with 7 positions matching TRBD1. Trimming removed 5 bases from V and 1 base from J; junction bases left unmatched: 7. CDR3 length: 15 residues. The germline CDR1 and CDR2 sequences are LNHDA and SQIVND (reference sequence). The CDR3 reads CASSLWTGRNTEAFF. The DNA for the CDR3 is TGTGCCAGTAGTCTCTGGACAGGACGGAACACTGAAGCTTTCTTT. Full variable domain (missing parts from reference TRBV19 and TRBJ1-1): DGGITQSPKYLFRKEGQNVTLSCEQNLNHDAMYWYRQDPGQGLRLIYYSQIVNDFQKGDIAEGYSVSREKKESFPLTVTSAQKNPTAFYLCASSLWTGRNTEAFFGQGTRLTVV.

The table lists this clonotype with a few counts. CDR3 loop: CASSPGQGWEQFF. CDR3 sequence (DNA): TGTGCCAGCAGCCCGGGACAGGGATGGGAGCAGTTCTTC. The chain combines TRBV3-1 with TRBJ2-1, with 9 bases identical to TRBD1. V dropped 4 bases and J dropped 10; count of bases not matched to a gene: 5. Germline-derived CDR1 and CDR2 are LGHDT and YNNKEL (reference sequence). The CDR3 contains 13 residues.

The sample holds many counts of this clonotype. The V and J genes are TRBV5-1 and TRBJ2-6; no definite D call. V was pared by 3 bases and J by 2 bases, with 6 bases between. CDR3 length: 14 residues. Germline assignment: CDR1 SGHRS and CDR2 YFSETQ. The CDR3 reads CASSSEPGANVLTF. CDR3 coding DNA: TGCGCCAGCAGCTCGGAACCTGGGGCCAACGTCCTGACTTTC.

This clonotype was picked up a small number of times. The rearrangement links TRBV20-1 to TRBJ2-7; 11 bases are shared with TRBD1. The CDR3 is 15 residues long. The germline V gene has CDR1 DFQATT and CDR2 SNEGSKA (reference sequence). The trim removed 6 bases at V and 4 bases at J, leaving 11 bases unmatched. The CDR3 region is CSAAGTGGYTYEQYF. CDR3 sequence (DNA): TGCAGTGCAGCCGGGACAGGGGGGTACACTTACGAGCAGTACTTC.

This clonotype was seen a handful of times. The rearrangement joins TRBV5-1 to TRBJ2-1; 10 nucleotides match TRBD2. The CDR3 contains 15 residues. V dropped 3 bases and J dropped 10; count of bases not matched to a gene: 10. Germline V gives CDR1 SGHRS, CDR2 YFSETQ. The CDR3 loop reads CASSSGTSDRLEQFF. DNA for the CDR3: TGCGCCAGCAGCTCCGGGACTAGCGATCGGTTAGAGCAGTTCTTC.

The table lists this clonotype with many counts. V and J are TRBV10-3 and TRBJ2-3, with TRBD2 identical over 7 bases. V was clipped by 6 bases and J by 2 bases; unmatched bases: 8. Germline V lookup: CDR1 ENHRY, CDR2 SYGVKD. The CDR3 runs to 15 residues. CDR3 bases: TGTGCCATCAGGCTGAGCGGGACGAACACAGATACGCAGTATTTT. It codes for CAIRLSGTNTDTQYF.

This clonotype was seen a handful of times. This CDR3 is CASRAPAGKTGELFF. DNA for the CDR3: TGTGCCAGCCGTGCCCCAGCAGGCAAAACCGGGGAGCTGTTTTTT. V is TRBV6-1 and J is TRBJ2-2; D remains ambiguous. This CDR3 is 15 amino acids long. Germline CDR1 MNHNS, CDR2 SASEGT. V was cut by 8 bases and J by 5 bases, with 18 bases left in between.

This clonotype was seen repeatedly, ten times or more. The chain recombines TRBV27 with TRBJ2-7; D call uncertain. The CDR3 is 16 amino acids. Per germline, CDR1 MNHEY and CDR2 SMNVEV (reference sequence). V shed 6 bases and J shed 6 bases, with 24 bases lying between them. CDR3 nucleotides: TGTGCCAGCAGCCTTACTGGCACTACCTTAGAGCGCGAGCAGTACTTC. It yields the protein CASSLTGTTLEREQYF.